The T cell receptor beta chain described here comes from a study of monozygotic twins with inflammatory bowel disease. Study-level points and caveats: No detectable difference in repertoire similarity separated concordant from discordant twins, possibly as a result of limited power.

Eight reactions per sample, run separately, yielded cDNA. TCRdb reworked the 5' RACE reads into one entry per CDR3 protein, no DNA. The sample has about 300,000 distinct CDR3 sequences. Germline-derived CDR1 and CDR2 are SGHRS and YFSETQ. CDR3 length: 15 amino acids. Points on this clonotype: Its antigen is not identified.

Sequencing was performed on blood. V is TRBV5-1 and J is TRBJ2-5; TCRdb outputs TRBD1, but without DNA this stays unchecked. The source of this sequence is a human donor with ulcerative colitis or Crohn's disease, or a healthy co-twin of an affected twin (not recorded which). This CDR3 reads CASSSGQGALKTQYF.